This T cell receptor beta chain was captured by sequencing in a study of CD8+CD57+ T cells in acquired aplastic anemia. Study at large: Average DNA yield from sorted CD4+ and CD8+ cells was 3.2 ug. Healthy donors averaged approximately 9.8 million reads for CD4+ cells.

According to the study, genomic DNA was the template for TCR beta VDJ and CDR3 profiling. One entry per CDR3 protein results from TCRdb running MiXCR on the reads. The sample lists a few hundred thousand distinct CDR3 sequences; 30% to 40% were seen once. This clonotype showed up many times. Its antigen remains unidentified. Looked up from germline, CDR1 is SEHNR and CDR2 is FQNEAQ (reference sequence). Trimming stripped 3 bases from V and 7 bases from J, with 6 bases between. The CDR3 length is 12 residues. Notes on the study in general: Patients had roughly 30 CD8+ CDR3 sequences in common with controls (the shared set). Patients and controls were not found to differ significantly in CD8+ Simpson's diversity.

The sequenced sample was sorted CD4+, CD8+, or CD8+CD57+ T cells (not recorded which) from PBMCs. This receptor was identified in a human donor in good health, serving as a control. This sequence joins TRBV7-9 and TRBJ2-2; no clear D gene. CDR3 in DNA: TGTGCCAGCAGCTTTGTCGACGGGGAGCTGTTTTTT. Translation gives CASSFVDGELFF.